This T cell receptor (beta chain) emerged from a study of technical replicates of blood from a few donors. Sequencing used immunoSEQ multiplex PCR; TCRdb keeps in-frame clones, though not all of them. The sample holds about 97,000 clones, about 96% seen once. Germline values: CDR1 SGHDT, CDR2 YYEEEE. The CDR3 sequence is 15 residues long. With 4 bases clipped from V and 3 bases from J, the junction kept 7 bases outside the gene matches. V and J are TRBV5-6 and TRBJ1-1; 9 bases line up with TRBD1. Sequenced: T cells isolated from PBMCs. This receptor was identified in a human donor in good health. The CDR3 coding sequence is TGTGCCAGCAGCCGCAACAGGGGGCTCTACACTGAAGCTTTCTTT. Translation gives CASSRNRGLYTEAFF.